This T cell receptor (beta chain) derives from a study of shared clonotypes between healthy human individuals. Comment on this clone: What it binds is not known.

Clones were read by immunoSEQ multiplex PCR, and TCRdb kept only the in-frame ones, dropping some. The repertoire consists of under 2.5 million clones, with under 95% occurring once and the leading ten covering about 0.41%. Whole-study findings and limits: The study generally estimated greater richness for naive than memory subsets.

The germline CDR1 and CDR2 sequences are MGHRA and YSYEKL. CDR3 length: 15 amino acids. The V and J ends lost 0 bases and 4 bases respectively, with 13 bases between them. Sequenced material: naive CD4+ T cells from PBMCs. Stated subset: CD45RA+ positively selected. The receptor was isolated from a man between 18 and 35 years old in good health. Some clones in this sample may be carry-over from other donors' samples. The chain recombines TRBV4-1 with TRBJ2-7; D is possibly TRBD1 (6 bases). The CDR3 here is CASSQEGALGYEQYF. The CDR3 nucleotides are TGCGCCAGCAGCCAAGAGGGGGCCCTCGGGTACGAGCAGTACTTC.